This TCR beta chain was sequenced during a study of cytomegalovirus exposure and HLA in healthy donors. For this clone: Its antigen is currently unknown.

The CDR3 has 13 amino acids. Germline V gene sequence: CDR1 MDHEN, CDR2 SYDVKM. Losses at the gene ends were 7 bases for V and 8 bases for J; bases not matched to a gene: 2. Study-level findings and limits: When analyzed later, a missense DCLRE1C variant was found to be linked to TCR beta V- and J-gene trimming. A further, later analysis showed that HLA-associated TCR beta chains (compared with equally common others) were more clonally expanded.

13 Jbeta primers and 60 Vbeta primers were used for the PCR. TCRdb's table, derived via immunoSEQ multiplex PCR, lists solely in-frame clones and lacks some. The sample contains roughly 130,000 clones, about 70% of which appear only once. The material sequenced was PBMCs. The sequence came from a woman in her thirties or forties in good health and CMV-seropositive. V usage is TRBV28 and J usage is TRBJ1-6; 10 bases align to TRBD1. DNA for the CDR3: TGTGCCAGCAAGGGGACAGGGGATTCACCCCTCCACTTT. Translated: CASKGTGDSPLHF.